Below are 14 T cell receptor beta chains sequenced from a single sample in a study of blood T cells in healthy people across ages. It was with a sample-barcoded 5' primer and a J-beta primer mix that a second PCR of about 6 to 12 cycles was run. MiXCR, applied by TCRdb to the 5' RACE reads, yields one record per CDR3 protein. The sample shows about 1,800,000 distinct CDR3 sequences, 28% of them seen only once. Input material: blood. These receptor sequences come from a woman aged 30 to 39 in good health.

A few counts support this clonotype. The V and J genes are TRBV20-1 and TRBJ1-2; 9 bases fit TRBD1. The CDR3 length is 16 residues. Germline V lookup: CDR1 DFQATT, CDR2 SNEGSKA (reference sequence). V lost 1 base, J lost 3 bases, and 9 bases stayed unmatched. The CDR3 loop reads CSARAPGRQGDYGYTF. DNA of the CDR3: TGCAGTGCTAGAGCCCCTGGGCGACAGGGGGACTATGGCTACACCTTC.

The genes are TRBV29-1 and TRBJ2-7; TRBD2 matches at 11 bases. The trim removed 5 bases at V and 9 bases at J, leaving 15 bases unmatched. Germline V gives CDR1 SQVTM, CDR2 ANQGSEA. The CDR3 consists of 15 residues. The CDR3 DNA reads TGCAGCGTTCTCCATAGCGGGAGGGCCCTTTCGGGGCAGTACTTC. As protein: CSVLHSGRALSGQYF.

The chain joins TRBV20-1 to TRBJ2-7; 9 bases are a match to TRBD1. The DNA end is a closer match to TRBJ2-5, so the J assignment may be wrong. Germline V gene data show CDR1 as DFQATT and CDR2 as SNEGSKA (reference sequence). The CDR3 is 19 amino acids. The CDR3 reads CSAATGTGRTARLGETQYF. For the CDR3, the DNA is TGCAGTGCTGCAACCGGGACAGGGCGGACAGCCCGCCTTGGGGAGACCCAGTACTTC.

Notes on this clonotype: The junction and the germline gene differ at one end; a read error may be behind it. The rearrangement links TRBV20-1 to TRBJ1-4; TRBD1 is a possible D gene (6 bases). Germline CDR1 and CDR2: DFQATT and SNEGSKA (reference sequence). The CDR3 length is 14 residues. The CDR3 is CSAQKGGRNERLFF. The DNA for the CDR3 is TGCAGTGCCCAGAAGGGGGGTCGGAATGAAAGACTGTTTTTT.

The V call is TRBV12-3 or TRBV12-4, the J call TRBJ2-1, with 9 bases aligning to TRBD2. The CDR3 contains 16 residues. V trimming: 6 bases; J trimming: 4 bases; junction bases outside the gene matches: 10. CDR3 DNA sequence: TGTGCCAGCAGCCTCCTTGGGACTAGCAGGTACAATGAGCAGTTCTTC. Its translation: CASSLLGTSRYNEQFF.

This clonotype was recorded a few times. This chain connects TRBV5-1 to TRBJ2-7; D is undetermined. Germline V lookup: CDR1 SGHRS, CDR2 YFSETQ. Trimming cost V 4 bases and J 7 bases, with 12 bases left between them. The CDR3 length is 12 residues. The CDR3 reads CASSPAFGEQYF. For the CDR3, the DNA is TGCGCCAGCAGCCCCGCGTTCGGGGAGCAGTACTTC.

This clonotype has just a few counts. The genes are TRBV6-6 and TRBJ1-5; D unclear. The CDR3 runs 17 residues. V was cut by 8 bases and J by 4 bases, with 24 bases left in between. Germline lookup yields CDR1 MNHNY and CDR2 SVGAGI (reference sequence). CDR3 bases: TGTGCCAGCCTCCCGTGGGAGGGTCGCGGTAGGAATCAGCCCCAGCATTTT. It encodes CASLPWEGRGRNQPQHF.

This clonotype was observed a few times. The chain has TRBV12-3 or TRBV12-4 and TRBJ2-7; 13 positions match TRBD2. J was trimmed by 6 bases and V by 1 base; bases with no gene match: 3. CDR3 length equals 15 residues. CDR3: CASSLVTSGGSEQYF. CDR3 DNA: TGTGCCAGCAGTTTAGTGACTAGCGGGGGGTCCGAGCAGTACTTC.

This clonotype was observed at least ten times. The chain employs TRBV7-2 and TRBJ2-1; D is ambiguous. CDR3 length equals 16 residues. Germline V gene data show CDR1 as SGHTA and CDR2 as FQGNSA. V lost 3 bases and J 8 bases, leaving 20 bases between the germline ends. Written as DNA, the CDR3 is TGTGCCAGCAGCTTCGATAGTACTATACAACAGTATGAGCAGTTCTTC. Translation: CASSFDSTIQQYEQFF.

In regard to this clonotype: A much larger clone differs by one base, so this may be a read error. The chain carries TRBV5-1 and TRBJ2-5, with TRBD1 matching over 9 bases. J gave up 6 bases and V 4 bases, and 4 bases lay outside the gene matches. Germline CDR1 is SGHRS and CDR2 is YFSETQ. This CDR3 has 13 residues. The CDR3 nucleotides read TGCGCCAGCAGCCCGGACAGGGGAAAGACCCAGTACTTC. Amino acid sequence: CASSPDRGKTQYF.

The rearrangement uses TRBV20-1 and TRBJ1-6, with a tentative D call TRBD1 (5 bases). Between the trimmed V and J ends, which lost 0 bases and 6 bases, there was a span of 12 bases. Per the germline V gene, CDR1 is DFQATT and CDR2 is SNEGSKA (reference sequence). This CDR3 is 15 amino acids long. The CDR3 is CSARERGETNSPLHF. CDR3 coding DNA: TGCAGTGCTAGAGAAAGGGGCGAAACTAATTCACCCCTCCACTTT.

CDR3 in amino acids: CASSLGQGLAYGYTF. The DNA for the CDR3 is TGCGCCAGCAGCTTAGGACAGGGCCTCGCATATGGCTACACCTTC. The chain employs TRBV5-1 and TRBJ1-2; 8 bases match TRBD1. The CDR3 runs 15 residues. CDR1 and CDR2 (germline): SGHRS, YFSETQ. Trimming removed 2 bases from V and 5 bases from J; junction bases left unmatched: 8. Together with reference TRBV5-1 and TRBJ1-2, the CDR3 gives the full variable domain: KAGVTQTPRYLIKTRGQQVTLSCSPISGHRSVSWYQQTPGQGLQFLFEYFSETQRNKGNFPGRFSGRQFSNSRSEMNVSTLELGDSALYLCASSLGQGLAYGYTFGSGTRLTVV.

This clonotype was observed many times. This chain connects TRBV12-3 or TRBV12-4 to TRBJ2-1; no definite D call. Trimming took 5 bases from V and 6 from J, leaving 14 bases between them. This CDR3 spans 14 amino acids. The CDR3 is CASSPRVSGNEQFF. The CDR3 DNA reads TGTGCCAGCAGTCCCCGGGTTTCCGGCAATGAGCAGTTCTTC.

V usage is TRBV14 and J usage is TRBJ2-1; tentatively, D is TRBD1 (5 bases). This CDR3 contains 13 residues. Germline V gene sequence: CDR1 SGHDN, CDR2 FVKESK. V lost 10 bases and J 9 bases, leaving 19 bases between the germline ends. CDR3 in DNA: TGTGCCACATCCAGGGCAGGATTCGGTGAGCAGTTCTTC. This translates into CATSRAGFGEQFF. Using reference TRBV14 and TRBJ2-1 for the parts outside the CDR3, the full variable domain is EAGVTQFPSHSVIEKGQTVTLRCDPISGHDNLYWYRRVMGKEIKFLLHFVKESKQDESGMPNNRFLAERTGGTYSTLKVQPAELEDSGVYFCATSRAGFGEQFFGPGTRLTVL.